The next 4 T cell receptor beta chains were all read from a single sample in a study of T-cell memory formation after mild COVID-19. MiXCR, run by TCRdb on the 5' RACE reads, gives a single entry per CDR3 protein. This sample has some 120,000 distinct CDR3 sequences, with 15% to 20% found just once. The sample consisted of PBMCs or a T cell subset sorted from them (not recorded which). The receptors were sampled from a man younger than 35 who had mild COVID-19 (a few samples of this study predate the infection). Cell type and time point are not known.

This clonotype was seen only a few times. DNA for the CDR3: TGTGCCAGCAGAACCGGGACAGCCCCATATGGCTACACCTTC. Translating it yields CASRTGTAPYGYTF. The chain has TRBV6-1 and TRBJ1-2; 7 bases are shared with TRBD1. Trimming at V came to 6 bases and at J to 5 bases, leaving 9 bases not matched to a gene. CDR1 MNHNS and CDR2 SASEGT come from the germline V gene. The CDR3 sequence is 14 residues long.

The chain combines TRBV11-2 with TRBJ1-5; weak D call: TRBD1 (5 bases). Per the germline V gene, CDR1 is SGHAT and CDR2 is FQNNGV. Between the trimmed V and J ends, which lost 11 bases and 1 base, there was a span of 18 bases. The CDR3 totals 15 residues. The CDR3 bases are TGTGCCGTCACCCGCGGGGGACTAAGCAATCAGCCCCAGCATTTT. This gives the protein CAVTRGGLSNQPQHF.

This chain uses TRBV27 with TRBJ1-5; D is uncertain. The CDR3 extends over 14 amino acids. Germline values: CDR1 MNHEY, CDR2 SMNVEV (reference sequence). Trimming stripped 3 bases from V and 5 bases from J, with 11 bases between. The CDR3 protein is CASSFGGGHQPQHF. For the CDR3, the DNA is TGTGCCAGCAGTTTTGGAGGAGGGCATCAGCCCCAGCATTTT.

This clonotype showed up just a few times. This rearrangement joins TRBV5-4 to TRBJ2-3, with TRBD1 as a possible D gene (6 bases). The germline V and J ends were trimmed by 4 bases and 2 bases, with 17 bases remaining between them. This CDR3 is built from 16 residues. Looked up from germline, CDR1 is SGHNT and CDR2 is YYREEE (reference sequence). CDR3 bases: TGTGCCAGCAGCATGGGGGCGGAAAGGCTCACAGATACGCAGTATTTT. Translated: CASSMGAERLTDTQYF.